This entry lists 14 T cell receptor beta chains sequenced from one sample in a study of T-cell reconstitution after alpha-beta-depleted transplantation in children. The TCRbeta library incorporated unique molecular identifiers. Each CDR3 protein gets one entry after TCRdb re-called the PCR reads with MiXCR. The data contain about 980,000 distinct CDR3 sequences, about 29% of them singletons. The input for sequencing was PBMCs, mostly from graft donor cells, taken 360 days after TCRalphabeta/CD19-depleted stem cell transplant. The receptors here all came from a boy less than two years old who had a stem cell transplant for SCID, so the T cells may come from the graft donor.

The rearrangement links TRBV4-1 to TRBJ2-1, with 9 bases that match TRBD2. CDR1 MGHRA and CDR2 YSYEKL come from the germline V gene. The CDR3 is 16 amino acids. V was pared by 2 bases and J by 6 bases, with 8 bases of the junction left unmatched. CDR3 nucleotides: TGCGCCAGCAGCCAATGGGGCGGGGGGGCCCGCAATGAGCAGTTCTTC. It translates to CASSQWGGGARNEQFF.

The chain employs TRBV5-1 and TRBJ2-7; the D gene is possibly TRBD1 (5 bases). The CDR3 loop spans 16 amino acids. The germline V gene has CDR1 SGHRS and CDR2 YFSETQ. V lost 0 bases and J lost 5, with 18 bases in between. The CDR3 loop is CASSLERTRHLDEQYF. The CDR3 DNA follows: TGCGCCAGCAGCTTGGAACGGACACGGCATCTGGACGAGCAGTACTTC.

This clonotype was picked up a small number of times. J is TRBJ2-7 and V is TRBV20-1, with TRBD2 as a possible D gene (5 bases). The CDR3 spans 16 residues. Germline CDR1 DFQATT, CDR2 SNEGSKA (reference sequence). Trimming left V 3 bases short and J 3 bases short, with 21 bases between. The CDR3 bases are TGCAGTGCTAGGTTTTCTTCCGGGCGGGCTTACTACGAGCAGTACTTC. As protein: CSARFSSGRAYYEQYF.

The chain uses TRBV5-5 and TRBJ2-7; 9 bases fit TRBD1. CDR3 size: 15 residues. Germline V gives CDR1 SGHKS, CDR2 YYEKEE (reference sequence). Trimming removed 6 bases from V and 5 bases from J; junction bases left unmatched: 12. The CDR3 DNA follows: TGTGCCAGCAACGTTGGTGGTACAGGGGGCCACGAGCAGTACTTC. Translating gives CASNVGGTGGHEQYF.

The chain joins TRBV4-2 to TRBJ2-1, with D perhaps TRBD2 (7 bases). Germline V gene sequence: CDR1 LGHNA, CDR2 YNFKEQ. V was clipped by 1 base and J by 4 bases, with 11 bases between them. The CDR3 totals 15 residues. The CDR3 sequence is CASSQGGGRYNEQFF. CDR3 sequence (DNA): TGTGCCAGCAGCCAAGGGGGGGGGCGTTACAATGAGCAGTTCTTC.

The chain links TRBV18 to TRBJ1-1; D possibly corresponds to TRBD1 (5 bases). CDR1 and CDR2 (germline): KGHSH, LQKENI. V was cut by 3 bases and J by 3 bases, with 20 bases left in between. The CDR3 is 17 residues long. The CDR3 nucleotides are TGTGCCAGCTCACCCCAACGGCTCCAGGGTCCTTACACTGAAGCTTTCTTT. Its translation: CASSPQRLQGPYTEAFF.

This clonotype was counted only a few times. This sequence joins TRBV11-2 and TRBJ2-2; D is ambiguous. The CDR3 loop spans 14 amino acids. V was trimmed by 3 bases and J by 7 bases, leaving 12 bases between them. Per the germline V gene, CDR1 is SGHAT and CDR2 is FQNNGV. CDR3 bases: TGTGCCAGCAGCTTTATAGGGTGGGACGGGGAGCTGTTTTTT. Its translation is CASSFIGWDGELFF.

This clonotype was counted a few times. The CDR3 region has the DNA TGTGCCAGCAGCGTCGCTCCGGGACAAGTCTATGGCTACACCTTC. As protein: CASSVAPGQVYGYTF. This rearrangement joins TRBV9 to TRBJ1-2; TRBD1 might be the D (6 bases). The CDR3 runs 15 residues. Germline CDR1 reads SGDLS; CDR2 reads YYNGEE. V lost 2 bases to trimming and J lost 4 bases, with 15 bases between them.

This clonotype has more than one count but fewer than ten. The rearrangement uses TRBV4-1 and TRBJ2-5; D is undetermined. This CDR3 is built from 14 residues. Germline assignment: CDR1 MGHRA and CDR2 YSYEKL. Trimming shortened V by 5 bases and J by 5 bases, and 15 bases separated the two germline ends. The CDR3 is CASSARWGRETQYF. The CDR3 region has the DNA TGCGCCAGCAGCGCCAGGTGGGGTAGGGAGACCCAGTACTTC.

This clonotype was observed a handful of times. The chain combines TRBV12-3 or TRBV12-4 with TRBJ2-1; D ambiguous. This CDR3 spans 11 amino acids. The ends were cut back, 3 bases at V and 9 bases at J, with 6 bases in the middle. The CDR3 coding sequence is TGTGCCAGCAGTTTCTTGAGTGAGCAGTTCTTC. It encodes CASSFLSEQFF.

This clonotype was seen more than once but under ten times. The chain links TRBV11-2 to TRBJ2-1, with D perhaps TRBD2 (6 bases). Germline CDR1 reads SGHAT; CDR2 reads FQNNGV. Between the trimmed V and J ends, which lost 2 bases and 4 bases, there was a span of 12 bases. The CDR3 loop spans 15 amino acids. The CDR3 spells CASSLYLGGYNEQFF. The DNA of the CDR3 is TGTGCCAGCAGCTTATATTTGGGGGGATACAATGAGCAGTTCTTC.

This clonotype came up a few times. The rearrangement uses TRBV7-3 and TRBJ1-1; no clear D. Trimming shortened V by 0 bases and J by 5 bases, and 10 bases separated the two germline ends. This CDR3 contains 14 residues. CDR1 and CDR2 from the germline V gene are SGHTA and FQGTGA. For the CDR3, the DNA is TGTGCCAGCAGCTTAACGCCCGACCTGACTGAAGCTTTCTTT. Its protein is CASSLTPDLTEAFF.

V and J are TRBV14 and TRBJ2-3, with 9 bases fitting TRBD2. The V gene's germline CDR1 is SGHDN and CDR2 FVKESK. CDR3 size: 19 residues. Germline trimming cut 0 bases from V and 0 bases from J; bases unmatched to any gene: 10. For the CDR3, the DNA is TGTGCCAGCAGCCAAGATGGGGCGGGGGGGAGTTCGAGCACAGATACGCAGTATTTT. Its translation is CASSQDGAGGSSSTDTQYF. Full variable domain (missing parts from reference TRBV14 and TRBJ2-3): EAGVTQFPSHSVIEKGQTVTLRCDPISGHDNLYWYRRVMGKEIKFLLHFVKESKQDESGMPNNRFLAERTGGTYSTLKVQPAELEDSGVYFCASSQDGAGGSSSTDTQYFGPGTRLTVL.

This chain links TRBV20-1 with TRBJ1-1, with D tentatively TRBD1 (5 bases). The CDR3 totals 14 residues. Per germline, CDR1 DFQATT and CDR2 SNEGSKA (reference sequence). Trimming shortened V by 2 bases and J by 0 bases, and 10 bases separated the two germline ends. The chain's CDR3 is CSARFRQMNTEAFF. The CDR3 nucleotides read TGCAGTGCTAGATTTCGACAGATGAACACTGAAGCTTTCTTT.